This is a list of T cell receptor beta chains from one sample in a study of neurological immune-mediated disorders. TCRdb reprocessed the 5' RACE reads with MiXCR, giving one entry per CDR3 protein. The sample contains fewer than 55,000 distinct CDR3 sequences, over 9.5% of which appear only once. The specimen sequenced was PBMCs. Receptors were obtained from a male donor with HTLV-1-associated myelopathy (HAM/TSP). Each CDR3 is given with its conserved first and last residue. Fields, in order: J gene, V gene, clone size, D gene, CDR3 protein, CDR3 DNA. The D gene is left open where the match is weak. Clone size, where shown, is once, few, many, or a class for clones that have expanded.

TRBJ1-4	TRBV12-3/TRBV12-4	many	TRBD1	CASSRRQGLNEKLFF	TGTGCCAGCAGCCGCCGACAGGGCCTCAATGAAAAACTGTTTTTT
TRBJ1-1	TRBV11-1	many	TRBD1	CASRMLGTGDAEAFF	TGTGCCAGCAGGATGCTCGGGACAGGGGACGCTGAAGCTTTCTTT
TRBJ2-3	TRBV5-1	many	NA	CASQGGPTDTQYF	TGCGCCAGCCAAGGGGGGCCCACAGATACGCAGTATTTT
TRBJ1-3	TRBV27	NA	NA	CASSLTHTPGSTIYF	TGTGCCAGCAGTTTAACACATACTCCTGGAAGCACCATATATTTT
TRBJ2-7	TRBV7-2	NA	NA	CASSSPGAEAYEQYF	TGTGCCAGCAGCTCCCCAGGGGCGGAGGCCTACGAGCAGTACTTC
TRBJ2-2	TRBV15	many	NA	CATRPLGDLNTGELFF	TGTGCCACCAGACCTCTGGGGGACTTGAACACCGGGGAGCTGTTTTTT
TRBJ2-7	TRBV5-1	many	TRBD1	CASSPRTGADSSYEQYF	TGCGCCAGCAGCCCAAGGACAGGGGCCGACAGCTCCTACGAGCAGTACTTC
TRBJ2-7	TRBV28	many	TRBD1	CASSTTGTGGPYEQYF	TGTGCCAGCAGTACTACCGGGACAGGGGGCCCCTACGAGCAGTACTTC
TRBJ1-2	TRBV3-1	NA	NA	CASSPPGNFGYGYTF	TGTGCCAGCAGCCCTCCGGGGAATTTCGGCTATGGCTACACCTTC
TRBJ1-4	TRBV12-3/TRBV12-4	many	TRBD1	CASSLGQFNEKLFF	TGTGCCAGCAGTCTGGGACAGTTTAATGAAAAACTGTTTTTT
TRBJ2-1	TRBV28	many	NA	CASRIQASSYNEQFF	TGTGCCAGCAGAATACAGGCCAGTTCCTACAATGAGCAGTTCTTC
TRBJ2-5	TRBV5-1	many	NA	CASSRDGQPQETQYF	TGCGCCAGCAGCAGGGACGGACAGCCTCAAGAGACCCAGTACTTC
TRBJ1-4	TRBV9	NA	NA	CASSVGADEKLFF	TGTGCCAGCAGCGTAGGAGCCGATGAAAAACTGTTTTTT
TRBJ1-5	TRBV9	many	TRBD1	CASSGGQPNQPQHF	TGTGCCAGCAGCGGGGGACAGCCCAATCAGCCCCAGCATTTT
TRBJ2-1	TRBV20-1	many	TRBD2	CSGTGLGPYNEQFF	TGCAGTGGGACCGGACTAGGGCCCTACAATGAGCAGTTCTTC
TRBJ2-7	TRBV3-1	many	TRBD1	CASSQRTGTAYEQYF	TGTGCCAGCAGCCAAAGAACCGGGACAGCCTACGAGCAGTACTTC
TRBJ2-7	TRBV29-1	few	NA	CSVGQWGLRAYEQYF	TGCAGCGTTGGACAGTGGGGATTGCGGGCCTACGAGCAGTACTTC
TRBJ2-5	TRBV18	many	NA	CASSSNPGETQYF	TGTGCCAGCTCATCGAACCCTGGAGAGACCCAGTACTTC
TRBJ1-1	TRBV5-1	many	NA	CASSPLGGMNTEAFF	TGCGCCAGCAGCCCCCTCGGGGGTATGAACACTGAAGCTTTCTTT
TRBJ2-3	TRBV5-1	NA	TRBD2	CASSLVGGGYSSTDTQYF	TGCGCCAGCAGCTTGGTTGGCGGGGGGTATTCTAGCACAGATACGCAGTATTTT
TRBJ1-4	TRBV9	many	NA	CASSSPFGGANEKLFF	TGTGCCAGCAGCTCCCCGTTCGGGGGGGCTAATGAAAAACTGTTTTTT
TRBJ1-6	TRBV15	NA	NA	CASSRWNSPLHF	TGTGCCAGCAGCAGGTGGAATTCACCCCTCCACTTT
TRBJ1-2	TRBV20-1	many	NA	CSASPDRLYGYTF	TGCAGTGCTAGTCCAGACAGACTCTATGGCTACACCTTC
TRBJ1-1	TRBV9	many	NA	CASSVIGTEAFF	TGTGCCAGCAGCGTGATTGGGACTGAAGCTTTCTTT
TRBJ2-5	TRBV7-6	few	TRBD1	CASRNTGGGETQYF	TGTGCCAGCAGAAATACAGGGGGCGGAGAGACCCAGTACTTC
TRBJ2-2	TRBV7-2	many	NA	CASTILALGNTGELFF	TGTGCCAGCACCATCTTAGCACTGGGAAACACCGGGGAGCTGTTTTTT
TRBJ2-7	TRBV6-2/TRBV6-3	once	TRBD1	CASTASDRGYEQYF	TGTGCCAGCACCGCATCCGACAGGGGCTACGAGCAGTACTTC
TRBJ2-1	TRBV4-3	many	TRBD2	CASSQDLAGIYEQFF	TGCGCCAGCAGCCAAGATCTAGCGGGGATATATGAGCAGTTCTTC
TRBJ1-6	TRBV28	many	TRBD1	CASSPSGGNSPLHF	TGTGCCAGCAGCCCTTCAGGGGGCAATTCACCCCTCCACTTT
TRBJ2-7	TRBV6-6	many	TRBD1	CASREGTAYEQYF	TGTGCCAGCAGGGAAGGGACAGCCTACGAGCAGTACTTC
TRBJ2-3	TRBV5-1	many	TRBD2	CASSEGLATDTQYF	TGCGCCAGCAGCGAAGGACTAGCCACAGATACGCAGTATTTT
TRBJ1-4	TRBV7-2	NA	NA	CASSLQIRGEKLFF	TGTGCCAGCAGCTTACAGATCAGGGGTGAAAAACTGTTTTTT
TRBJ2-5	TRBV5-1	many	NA	CASSIPGIQETQYF	TGCGCCAGCAGCATCCCGGGGATTCAAGAGACCCAGTACTTC
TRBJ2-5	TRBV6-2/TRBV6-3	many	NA	CASSYLETQYF	TGTGCCAGCAGTTACTTGGAGACCCAGTACTTC
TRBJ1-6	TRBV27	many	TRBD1	CASSFDRGNSPLHF	TGTGCCAGCAGTTTCGACAGGGGTAATTCACCCCTCCACTTT
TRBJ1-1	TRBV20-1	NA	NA	CSASATPDEAFF	TGCAGTGCCTCAGCCACACCCGATGAAGCTTTCTTT
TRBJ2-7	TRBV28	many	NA	CASSLGTTTYEQYF	TGTGCCAGCAGTTTGGGGACAACTACCTACGAGCAGTACTTC
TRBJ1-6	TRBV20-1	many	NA	CSAMGSQVGNSPLHF	TGCAGTGCTATGGGCAGTCAGGTGGGGAATTCACCCCTCCACTTT
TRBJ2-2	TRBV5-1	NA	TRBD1	CASSSGTDTGELFF	TGCGCCAGCAGCTCGGGGACAGACACCGGGGAGCTATTTTTT
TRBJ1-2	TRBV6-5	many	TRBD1	CASSNGQGVRNGYTF	TGTGCCAGCAGTAATGGACAGGGAGTAAGGAATGGCTACACCTTC
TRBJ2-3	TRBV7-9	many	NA	CASRDGKNTDTQYF	TGTGCCTCCCGGGACGGCAAAAACACAGATACGCAGTATTTT
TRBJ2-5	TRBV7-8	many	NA	CASSQPTRGTGETQYF	TGTGCCAGCAGCCAGCCCACCCGCGGAACAGGGGAGACCCAGTACTTC
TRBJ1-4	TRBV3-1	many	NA	CASNPGRRSEKLFF	TGTGCCAGCAACCCAGGGCGCAGGTCTGAAAAACTGTTTTTT
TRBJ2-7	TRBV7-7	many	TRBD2	CASSQTVGGDDEQYF	TGTGCCAGCAGCCAAACGGTGGGAGGGGACGACGAGCAGTACTTC
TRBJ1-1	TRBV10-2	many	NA	CASSAGTLNTEAFF	TGCGCCAGCAGTGCCGGGACACTGAACACTGAAGCTTTCTTT
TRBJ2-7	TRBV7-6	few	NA	CASSLGESYEQYF	TGTGCCAGCAGCTTGGGGGAATCCTACGAGCAGTACTTC